The 12 T cell receptor beta chains below were found in one sample sequenced in a study of blood T cell repertoires in COVID-19. Clones were read by immunoSEQ multiplex PCR, and TCRdb kept only the in-frame ones, dropping some. Of fewer than 450,000 clones in the sample, less than 95% were seen once. The sequencing sample was made of PBMCs or T cells enriched from blood (not recorded which). These receptors were obtained from a man in his late teens or twenties who had recovered from COVID-19.

V and J are TRBV30 and TRBJ2-2; D is perhaps TRBD2 (6 bases). Germline V gives CDR1 GTSNPN, CDR2 SVGIG (reference sequence). V shed 0 bases and J shed 6 bases, with 11 bases lying between them. The CDR3 length is 14 residues. CDR3 amino acids: CAWSVSAGSGELFF. In DNA form, the CDR3 reads TGTGCCTGGAGTGTATCTGCGGGGTCCGGGGAGCTGTTTTTT.

This CDR3 reads CASSSGTSRPTGNRSPLHF. The CDR3 DNA follows: TGTGCCAGCAGTTCTGGGACTTCGCGCCCGACAGGGAATAGGTCACCCCTCCACTTT. The chain recombines TRBV6-9 with TRBJ1-6, with 7 positions matching TRBD1. Trimming took 4 bases from V and 10 from J; bases not matched to a gene: 22. This CDR3 comprises 19 residues. Germline CDR1 reads MNHGY; CDR2 reads SVAAGI.

Here the CDR3 reads CASSLDPLYGYTF. The CDR3, as DNA: TGTGCCAGCAGTTTAGACCCCCTATATGGCTACACCTTC. The V and J genes are TRBV12-3 or TRBV12-4 and TRBJ1-2, with D unclear. Trimming cost V 1 base and J 5 bases, with 8 bases left between them. This CDR3 contains 13 residues.

The chain recombines TRBV5-1 with TRBJ1-1; no reliable D call. Germline CDR1 reads SGHRS; CDR2 reads YFSETQ. Trimming took 2 bases from V and 1 from J, leaving 3 bases between them. The CDR3 runs 12 residues. CDR3 in DNA: TGCGCCAGCAGCTTACAGAACACTGAAGCTTTCTTT. It encodes CASSLQNTEAFF.

This rearrangement joins TRBV7-2 to TRBJ1-4; D possibly corresponds to TRBD1 (6 bases). Germline loops: CDR1 SGHTA, CDR2 FQGNSA. The V gene lost 5 bases and the J gene lost 5 bases, with 27 bases spanning the gap. The CDR3 contains 19 residues. As DNA, the CDR3 is TGTGCCAGCAGCCGCATACCGGGGGGGGCGCGGGGTGGGAATGAAAAACTGTTTTTT. Translated, it gives CASSRIPGGARGGNEKLFF.

V and J are TRBV9 and TRBJ1-6; 9 bases map to TRBD1. Germline CDR1 SGDLS, CDR2 YYNGEE. Unmatched junction bases numbered 4, after V lost 2 bases and J lost 4 bases. The CDR3 is made up of 16 amino acids. CDR3 bases: TGTGCCAGCAGCGTGGACAGGGGCCTTTATAATTCACCCCTCCACTTT. Translated, it gives CASSVDRGLYNSPLHF.

This sequence joins TRBV3-1 (or the pseudogene TRBV3-2) and TRBJ1-1; D perhaps matches TRBD1 (6 bases). CDR3 length: 15 residues. Germline-derived CDR1 and CDR2 are LGHDT and YNNKEL (reference sequence). Trimming removed 0 bases at V and 0 bases at J, with 8 bases between. CDR3 amino acids: CASSQEDRMNTEAFF. In DNA, the CDR3 is TGTGCCAGCAGCCAAGAGGACAGAATGAACACTGAAGCTTTCTTT.

The gene calls are TRBV5-1 and TRBJ2-3; 11 nucleotides align to TRBD1. CDR1 is SGHRS, CDR2 YFSETQ, per germline. The J segment lost 3 bases and the V segment lost 7 bases, leaving 4 bases of the junction unmatched. CDR3 size: 14 residues. The CDR3 sequence: CASAGTGGTDTQYF. CDR3 nucleotides: TGCGCCAGCGCCGGGACAGGGGGTACAGATACGCAGTATTTT.

This clone has only one observation. As DNA, the CDR3 is TGTGCCAGCAGTGAAGGACACCCTTTTGATTCACCCCTCCACTTT. It translates to CASSEGHPFDSPLHF. The chain recombines TRBV6-1 with TRBJ1-6; D is unresolved. V gave up 1 base and J gave up 8 bases, with 12 bases separating them. The CDR3 covers 15 residues. Germline-derived CDR1 and CDR2 are MNHNS and SASEGT.

The chain joins TRBV5-1 to TRBJ2-7; TRBD1 aligns across 10 bases. V lost 0 bases to trimming and J lost 5 bases; unmatched junction nucleotides: 5. Germline lookup yields CDR1 SGHRS and CDR2 YFSETQ. This CDR3 region has 15 residues. In DNA, the CDR3 is TGCGCCAGCAGCTTGGGTTCTGGGACAGGGGACGAGCAGTACTTC. It yields the protein CASSLGSGTGDEQYF.

The rearrangement joins TRBV10-2 to TRBJ1-2; D remains unclear. Per germline, CDR1 WSHSY and CDR2 SAAADI. The CDR3 consists of 15 residues. Trimming took 6 bases from V and 2 from J, leaving 16 bases between them. CDR3 residues: CASSEGLNKNYGYTF. In DNA, the CDR3 is TGCGCCAGCAGCGAGGGCCTCAACAAAAACTATGGCTACACCTTC.

The genes are TRBV5-4 and TRBJ1-2; 8 nucleotides agree with TRBD1. Germline V gene data show CDR1 as SGHNT and CDR2 as YYREEE (reference sequence). The CDR3 length is 18 residues. Germline trimming cut 4 bases from V and 2 bases from J; bases unmatched to any gene: 16. CDR3 sequence: CASSADRGSSGGNYGYTF. CDR3 DNA sequence: TGTGCCAGCAGCGCCGACAGGGGATCTTCAGGAGGAAACTATGGCTACACCTTC.